This paragraph covers one T cell receptor beta chain sequence. Its matching antigen is unknown. A read error may account for a junction end that differs from germline. This specimen belongs to a study of PD-1 blockade in classical Hodgkin lymphoma. Study-level background: Patients were dosed intravenously with nivolumab at 3 mg/kg every 2 weeks. Study results and caveats: CD8+ TCR diversity did not rise significantly by C4D1, unlike CD4+.

After autologous stem cell transplantation all patients relapsed, and prior brentuximab vedotin exposure differed between cohorts. Progressive disease, partial response or complete response was each patient's best response. Germline CDR1 SGHNT, CDR2 YYREEE (reference sequence). The CDR3 loop spans 17 amino acids. Profiling relied on immunoSEQ multiplex PCR, and the TCRdb table lists in-frame clones only, not all of them. The data show under 20,000 clones, with roughly 83% seen just once and about 6.6% held by the top ten. This TCR was recovered from a human donor with classical Hodgkin lymphoma. The chain carries TRBV5-4 and TRBJ1-4; a possible D gene is TRBD1 (6 bases). The material was peripheral blood mononuclear cells (PBMCs), obtained at baseline. CDR3 nucleotide sequence: TGCGCCAGCAGCCGGGTAGGGGGGGCGGAGCGTATGAAACGTCTGTTTTTT. Encoded protein: CASSRVGGAERMKRLFF.